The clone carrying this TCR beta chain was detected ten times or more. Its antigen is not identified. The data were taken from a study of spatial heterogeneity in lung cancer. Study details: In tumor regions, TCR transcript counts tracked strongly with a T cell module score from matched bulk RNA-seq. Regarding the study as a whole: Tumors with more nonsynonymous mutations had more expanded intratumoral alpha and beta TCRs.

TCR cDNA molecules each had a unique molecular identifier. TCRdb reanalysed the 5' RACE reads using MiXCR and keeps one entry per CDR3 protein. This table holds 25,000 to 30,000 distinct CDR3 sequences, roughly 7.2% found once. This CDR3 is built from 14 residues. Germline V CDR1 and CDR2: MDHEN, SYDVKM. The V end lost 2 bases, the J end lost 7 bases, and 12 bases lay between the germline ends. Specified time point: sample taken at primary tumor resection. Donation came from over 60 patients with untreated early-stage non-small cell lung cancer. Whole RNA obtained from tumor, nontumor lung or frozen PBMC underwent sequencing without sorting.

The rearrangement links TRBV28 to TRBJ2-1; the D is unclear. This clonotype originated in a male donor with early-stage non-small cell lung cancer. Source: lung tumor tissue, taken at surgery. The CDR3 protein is CASSLVVGDNEQFF. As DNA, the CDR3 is TGTGCCAGCAGTTTAGTCGTTGGAGATAATGAGCAGTTCTTC.